This passage covers 25 T cell receptor beta chains from one sample sequenced in a study of control samples from healthy donors and cancer patients. Sequenced by immunoSEQ multiplex PCR; TCRdb stores in-frame clones only, minus some. Counted here are 150,000 to 200,000 clones, about 90% occurring once; the ten biggest clones make up 0.68%. Sequenced material: blood. These receptors all come from a woman aged 25 to 45 in good health.

The genes are TRBV4-1 and TRBJ1-1; D is uncertain. This CDR3 has 12 residues. Germline CDR1 and CDR2: MGHRA and YSYEKL. The germline V and J ends were trimmed by 1 base and 8 bases, with 8 bases remaining between them. CDR3 sequence: CASSQGGSEAFF. CDR3 nucleotide sequence: TGCGCCAGCAGCCAAGGAGGGTCGGAAGCTTTCTTT.

The rearrangement links TRBV28 to TRBJ1-2; TRBD1 matches 7 bases. The CDR3 runs to 14 residues. Germline V CDR1 and CDR2: MDHEN, SYDVKM. The trim removed 4 bases at V and 4 bases at J, leaving 6 bases unmatched. CDR3 in amino acids: CASSSPGQPYGYTF. The CDR3 coding sequence is TGTGCCAGCAGTTCACCGGGACAGCCCTATGGCTACACCTTC.

This chain's CDR3 is CASSLAVGDRPYEQYF. CDR3 nucleotides: TGTGCCAGCAGCTTAGCTGTGGGTGATCGGCCCTACGAGCAGTACTTC. This chain uses TRBV7-6 with TRBJ2-7, with no clear D. The CDR3 totals 16 residues. The germline V and J ends were trimmed by 0 bases and 2 bases, with 14 bases remaining between them. Per germline, CDR1 SGHVS and CDR2 FNYEAQ.

V and J are TRBV6-1 and TRBJ2-1, with D perhaps given as TRBD1 or TRBD2 (5 bases each). V was cut by 2 bases and J by 8 bases, with 31 bases left in between. The CDR3 has 20 amino acids. Germline assignment: CDR1 MNHNS and CDR2 SASEGT. CDR3 DNA: TGTGCCAGCAGTGAAATGGAGTTATTACCTTTGGGACCCCTTATCGATGAGCAGTTCTTC. This encodes CASSEMELLPLGPLIDEQFF.

The chain couples TRBV5-6 to TRBJ2-2; 11 nucleotides agree with TRBD1. Germline assignment: CDR1 SGHDT and CDR2 YYEEEE. V shed 2 bases, J shed 4 bases, and the junction held 7 bases outside the gene matches. This CDR3 contains 17 residues. CDR3 loop: CASSFFPGTGGTGELFF. The DNA for the CDR3 is TGTGCCAGCAGCTTCTTTCCGGGGACAGGGGGCACCGGGGAGCTGTTTTTT.

The chain employs TRBV9 and TRBJ2-1; 8 bases match TRBD2. After removal of 4 bases from V and 0 bases from J, the junction contained 3 bases not matched to a gene. Germline CDR1 reads SGDLS; CDR2 reads YYNGEE. The CDR3 has 15 residues. This chain's CDR3 is CASSRSGISYNEQFF. The CDR3 nucleotides are TGTGCCAGCAGCCGTAGCGGGATCTCCTACAATGAGCAGTTCTTC.

The rearrangement links TRBV11-2 to TRBJ2-1, with 10 positions matching TRBD2. V gave up 5 bases and J gave up 10 bases; unmatched junction bases: 2. The length of the CDR3 is 12 residues. Germline assignment: CDR1 SGHAT and CDR2 FQNNGV. CDR3 sequence: CASSPSGREQFF. CDR3 sequence (DNA): TGTGCCAGCAGCCCTAGCGGGAGAGAGCAGTTCTTC.

This chain joins TRBV28 and TRBJ1-3; no reliable D call. The CDR3 totals 13 residues. The V and J ends lost 11 bases and 5 bases respectively, with 16 bases between them. The germline V gene has CDR1 MDHEN and CDR2 SYDVKM. DNA of the CDR3: TGTGCCGCCCAGAGGGTCATTCGAAACACCATATATTTT. This codes for CAAQRVIRNTIYF. The whole variable domain, filled in from reference TRBV28 and TRBJ1-3, reads DVKVTQSSRYLVKRTGEKVFLECVQDMDHENMFWYRQDPGLGLRLIYFSYDVKMKEKGDIPEGYSVSREKKERFSLILESASTNQTSMYLCAAQRVIRNTIYFGEGSWLTVV.

The CDR3 DNA is TGTGCCAGCAGTCGGACTAGCGGGAGTTTCTGGAGGGGAAATCAGCAGTTCTTC. This encodes CASSRTSGSFWRGNQQFF. The chain combines TRBV28 with TRBJ2-1, with 13 bases aligning to TRBD2. V was clipped by 5 bases and J by 11 bases; unmatched bases: 18. The CDR3 length is 18 residues. The germline V gene has CDR1 MDHEN and CDR2 SYDVKM.

The genes are TRBV6-1 and TRBJ2-1; D not certain. Germline CDR1 and CDR2: MNHNS and SASEGT. This CDR3 has 10 residues. V was cut by 1 base and J by 11 bases, with 3 bases left in between. The CDR3: CASSEEKQFF. The CDR3 DNA is TGTGCCAGCAGTGAAGAGAAGCAGTTCTTC.

J is TRBJ1-3 and V is TRBV7-9; 7 nucleotides align to TRBD1. The CDR3 contains 18 residues. Germline assignment: CDR1 SEHNR and CDR2 FQNEAQ (reference sequence). V was pared by 5 bases and J by 4 bases, with 17 bases of the junction left unmatched. The CDR3 reads CASSPLISTGEFGNTIYF. CDR3 in DNA: TGTGCCAGCAGCCCGCTAATCTCCACAGGGGAGTTCGGAAACACCATATATTTT.

The chain couples TRBV6-5 to TRBJ1-2; maybe TRBD1 (5 bases). With 6 bases removed from V and 3 bases from J, the gap between germline ends came to 11 bases. Germline-derived CDR1 and CDR2 are MNHEY and SVGAGI. This CDR3 has 13 residues. The CDR3 sequence is CASSPTAYYGYTF. The CDR3 DNA is TGTGCCAGCAGCCCGACAGCTTACTATGGCTACACCTTC.

The genes are TRBV19 and TRBJ2-2; 10 nucleotides align to TRBD2. CDR3 size: 18 residues. The germline V gene encodes CDR1 LNHDA and CDR2 SQIVND (reference sequence). V lost 7 bases, J lost 5 bases, and 16 bases stayed unmatched. CDR3 nucleotides: TGTGCCAGTAAGAAATCGACAGGGGCAGCGGGAGGGACCGGGGAGCTGTTTTTT. It yields the protein CASKKSTGAAGGTGELFF.

CDR3 sequence reads: CASSSSHEQYF. CDR3 in DNA: TGTGCCAGCAGTTCCAGTCACGAGCAGTACTTC. This chain links TRBV12-3 or TRBV12-4 with TRBJ2-7; D gene ambiguous. The CDR3 has 11 residues. Between the trimmed V and J ends, which lost 4 bases and 5 bases, there was a span of 6 bases.

This clone occurred once. The genes are TRBV28 and TRBJ1-2, with 9 bases aligning to TRBD1. CDR1 is MDHEN and CDR2 is SYDVKM in the germline V gene. The CDR3 runs to 15 residues. V was pared by 4 bases and J by 6 bases, with 9 bases of the junction left unmatched. CDR3 protein: CASSSPGTGKDGYTF. The CDR3 nucleotides read TGTGCCAGCAGTTCTCCCGGGACAGGGAAGGATGGCTACACCTTC.

The V gene is TRBV4-2, the J gene TRBJ2-4, with TRBD2 identical over 9 bases. The trim removed 0 bases at V and 3 bases at J, leaving 3 bases unmatched. The CDR3 is 16 amino acids. Per germline, CDR1 LGHNA and CDR2 YNFKEQ. CDR3 nucleotide sequence: TGTGCCAGCAGCCAAGAGGCGGGAGGGAACAAAAACATTCAGTACTTC. Residues: CASSQEAGGNKNIQYF.

V gene TRBV13 combines with J gene TRBJ2-2; the D is unclear. Between the trimmed V and J ends, which lost 3 bases and 4 bases, there was a span of 6 bases. The CDR3 consists of 13 residues. Germline V gene lookup returns CDR1 PRHDT and CDR2 FYEKMQ (reference sequence). The CDR3 loop reads CASSFVSTGELFF. The CDR3 DNA follows: TGTGCCAGCAGCTTCGTTTCCACCGGGGAGCTGTTTTTT.

The V gene is TRBV6-5, the J gene TRBJ1-4, with D possibly being TRBD1 (5 bases). The CDR3 length is 13 residues. CDR1 and CDR2 (germline): MNHEY, SVGAGI. V was clipped by 7 bases and J by 8 bases, with 14 bases between them. CDR3 amino acids: CASTDTLSEKLFF. Written as DNA, the CDR3 is TGTGCCAGCACGGACACCTTGAGCGAAAAACTGTTTTTT.

V gene TRBV28 combines with J gene TRBJ1-1; D is unresolved. Germline V CDR1 and CDR2: MDHEN, SYDVKM. The CDR3 loop spans 14 amino acids. The V gene lost 5 bases and the J gene lost 1 base, with 11 bases spanning the gap. The DNA of the CDR3 is TGTGCCAGCAGTCTCCCGGATCGGAACACTGAAGCTTTCTTT. Translated: CASSLPDRNTEAFF.

The chain couples TRBV19 to TRBJ2-1; 8 bases fit TRBD2. The V segment lost 5 bases and the J segment 9 bases; nucleotides outside the gene matches: 3. The germline CDR1 and CDR2 sequences are LNHDA and SQIVND (reference sequence). The CDR3 is made up of 12 amino acids. The CDR3 coding sequence is TGTGCCAGTAGTTTTAGCGGGATTGAGCAGTTCTTC. This encodes CASSFSGIEQFF.

The chain recombines TRBV23-1 with TRBJ2-7; 8 positions match TRBD1. TRBV23-1 is an ORF; its function is uncertain. V shed 4 bases, J shed 1 base, and the junction held 6 bases outside the gene matches. This CDR3 has 15 amino acids. The CDR3 sequence is CASSPPDRGSYEQYF. As DNA, the CDR3 is TGCGCCAGCAGTCCCCCCGACAGGGGTTCCTACGAGCAGTACTTC.

The V and J genes are TRBV9 and TRBJ2-1; D possibly corresponds to TRBD2 (6 bases). Trimming removed 0 bases at V and 0 bases at J, with 7 bases between. Germline CDR1 SGDLS, CDR2 YYNGEE. The CDR3 consists of 15 residues. CDR3: CASSVAGVSYNEQFF. CDR3 DNA sequence: TGTGCCAGCAGCGTAGCGGGGGTCTCCTACAATGAGCAGTTCTTC.

The chain links TRBV5-1 to TRBJ2-2, with a weak D call TRBD2 (6 bases). The CDR3 consists of 16 residues. The germline V gene encodes CDR1 SGHRS and CDR2 YFSETQ. The germline V and J ends were trimmed by 1 base and 1 base, with 11 bases remaining between them. DNA for the CDR3: TGCGCCAGCAGCTTGAGGGTTAGCGGGAACACCGGGGAGCTGTTTTTT. Encoded protein: CASSLRVSGNTGELFF.

This chain uses TRBV7-8 with TRBJ1-4; D unresolved. Trimming removed 5 bases from V and 3 bases from J, with 13 bases in between. CDR1 SGHVS and CDR2 FQNEAQ come from the germline V gene. This CDR3 comprises 15 residues. The CDR3 is CASSPRRGPNEKLFF. DNA of the CDR3: TGTGCCAGCAGCCCAAGACGGGGTCCTAATGAAAAACTGTTTTTT.

V gene TRBV4-2 combines with J gene TRBJ2-5, with 8 bases lining up with TRBD2. This CDR3 region has 17 residues. CDR1 is LGHNA, CDR2 YNFKEQ, per germline. Losses at the gene ends were 0 bases for V and 2 bases for J; bases not matched to a gene: 8. The CDR3 nucleotides read TGTGCCAGCAGCCAAGATTTAGAAGGACTAGCTCAAGAGACCCAGTACTTC. Residues: CASSQDLEGLAQETQYF.